This T cell receptor (beta chain) was documented in a study of blood T cell repertoires in COVID-19. Study as a whole: Samples representing acute and convalescent COVID-19 were sourced from the United States, Italy and Spain. PBMCs, B-cell-depleted T cells, or T cells were the source of the cDNA or gDNA that made up the material.

Original analysis: It was from reference gene primer amplification that nucleated cell counts were estimated. Produced via immunoSEQ multiplex PCR; TCRdb's table is partial and in-frame only. V and J calls and clone size are those listed in that table; D and trimming were worked out from the DNA. The sample has 100,000 or so clones; over 85% are singletons. Germline CDR1 and CDR2: LGHDT and YNNKEL (reference sequence). V was clipped by 4 bases and J by 10 bases, with 11 bases between them. CDR3 size: 13 residues. This sequence was found in a man between 65 and 80 years old with acute or convalescent COVID-19. V is TRBV3-1 (or the pseudogene TRBV3-2) and J is TRBJ1-6, with D possibly being TRBD1 (5 bases). Material: peripheral blood. The CDR3, as DNA: TGTGCCAGCAGCCTCCGGGGGGTCTCACCCCTCCACTTT. This codes for CASSLRGVSPLHF.